The present entry profiles one TCR beta chain with its context. Germline V gene sequence: CDR1 KGHDR, CDR2 SFDVKD. V shed 6 bases, J shed 0 bases, and the junction held 8 bases outside the gene matches. This CDR3 has 16 amino acids. TCRdb processed the RT-PCR reads anew with MiXCR; each CDR3 protein has one entry. The data hold almost 700,000 distinct CDR3 sequences, with 14% observed a single time. The chain carries TRBV24-1 and TRBJ2-3, with 7 bases identical to TRBD1. The specimen was memory CD4+ T cells from blood. This sequence originates from a female donor in good health, serving as a healthy control. The CDR3 region has the DNA TGTGCCACCAGTTCCCGGGGACAGATTAGCACAGATACGCAGTATTTT. Translation: CATSSRGQISTDTQYF.